This T cell receptor beta chain was sequenced during a study of graft-versus-host responses after intestinal transplantation. For the study at large: Each recipient received a multivisceral, liver-intestinal, or isolated intestinal graft. Each patient got anti-thymocyte globulin induction, then tacrolimus and steroids for about 3 years.

Data came from immunoSEQ multiplex PCR; TCRdb stores just in-frame clones and leaves some out. This sample has approximately 54,000 clones, with about 88% found just once. Study-wide findings and caveats: The presence of high graft-versus-host to host-versus-graft clonal ratios in allografts characterized patients with graft-donor T cell macrochimerism. Detected in recipient marrow were GvH clones, some of which were first observed in ileum or blood.

As to this clone: As yet, its antigen is unknown.

V was cut by 1 base and J by 9 bases, with 21 bases left in between. From germline, CDR1 is SGHVS and CDR2 FQNEAQ. The CDR3 is 16 residues long. The starting material was unstimulated CD4+ T cells sorted from spleen or lymph node cells, obtained before transplant. The source is a human donor who was the organ donor for an intestinal transplant. This chain connects TRBV7-8 to TRBJ2-5; D gene uncertain. In DNA, the CDR3 is TGTGCCAGCAGCTTAGTGGGTCTTACAGATTCTCGGGCCCAGTACTTC. It specifies CASSLVGLTDSRAQYF.